This T cell receptor beta chain stems from a study of vaccination and CD4 T cells after COVID-19. Overall study context: The authors exposed cells to overlapping spike peptides derived from SARS-CoV-2, HCoV-NL63, HCoV-OC43 and HCoV-229E.

The treatment denotes: roughly nine-day PBMC culture with coronavirus spike peptide pools or control peptides (ViraFEST assay). For ViraFEST, peptide pools expanded antigen-specific T cells, after which the TCRs were sequenced. As concerns this clonotype: Antigen: not known.

The Oncomine TCR Beta short-read assay generated sequence data from the DNA of cultured CD4+ T cells. TCRdb re-analysed the PCR reads in MiXCR, keeping a single row per CDR3 protein. This table has about 8,700 distinct CDR3 sequences, 55% to 60% appearing once. Trimming cost V 5 bases and J 5 bases, with 18 bases left between them. Per the germline V gene, CDR1 is MDHEN and CDR2 is SYDVKM. This CDR3 is 15 amino acids long. This clonotype was obtained from a human donor who had recovered from COVID-19. The J gene is TRBJ1-2, the V gene TRBV28; D is possibly TRBD1 (5 bases). Material for sequencing was CD4+ T cells from blood, cultured in vitro. The CDR3, as DNA: TGTGCCAGCAGTCAAAAGACAAGCGGGGGGTATGGCTACACCTTC. It translates to CASSQKTSGGYGYTF.